Presented here are 31 T cell receptor beta chains from one specimen sequenced in a study of shared clonotypes between healthy human individuals. Libraries were prepared by immunoSEQ multiplex PCR; TCRdb keeps only in-frame clonotypes and omits some of them. Among about 110,000 clones listed, over 65% were seen once. Sequenced material: memory CD8+ T cells sorted from blood. Subset of the sample: CD45RO+ cells pooled with CCR7-negative TemRA cells. The receptors come from a woman in her twenties or thirties in good health.

This sequence joins TRBV4-1 and TRBJ2-1; D unresolved. The germline V gene encodes CDR1 MGHRA and CDR2 YSYEKL. The CDR3 length is 13 residues. Deletions cut 4 bases from V and 6 bases from J, with 10 bases between. The CDR3 region is CASSLSIINEQFF. CDR3 in DNA: TGCGCCAGCAGCCTAAGCATAATCAATGAGCAGTTCTTC.

The chain links TRBV29-1 to TRBJ2-7, with 7 bases identical to TRBD1. The CDR3 extends over 13 amino acids. The junction had 9 bases not matched to a gene; V was cut back by 7 bases and J by 3 bases. The germline V gene has CDR1 SQVTM and CDR2 ANQGSEA. As DNA, the CDR3 is TGCAGCGGTCTTGCCGGGACAGACTACGAGCAGTACTTC. This codes for CSGLAGTDYEQYF.

V gene TRBV2 combines with J gene TRBJ2-2; D perhaps matches TRBD2 (6 bases). Germline CDR1 SNHLY, CDR2 FYNNEI. CDR3 length: 15 amino acids. V lost 4 bases, J lost 0 bases, and 9 bases lay in between. The CDR3 nucleotides read TGTGCCAGCAGTGGGGACTTTTCGAACACCGGGGAGCTGTTTTTT. Its protein product is CASSGDFSNTGELFF.

The chain combines TRBV13 with TRBJ2-5; 7 positions agree with TRBD1. This CDR3 is built from 15 residues. Per the germline V gene, CDR1 is PRHDT and CDR2 is FYEKMQ (reference sequence). J was trimmed by 2 bases and V by 4 bases; bases with no gene match: 7. The CDR3 loop is CASSSNRGIQETQYF. In DNA form, the CDR3 reads TGTGCCAGCAGCTCGAACAGGGGAATACAAGAGACCCAGTACTTC.

V usage is TRBV18 and J usage is TRBJ2-7; no firm D call. Deletions cut 4 bases from V and 3 bases from J, with 7 bases between. The CDR3 spans 12 residues. The germline V gene has CDR1 KGHSH and CDR2 LQKENI. CDR3 DNA sequence: TGTGCCAGCTCACGCCAGCGCTACGAGCAGTACTTC. Protein: CASSRQRYEQYF.

There are many counts of this clone. The V call is TRBV6-4, the J call TRBJ2-1; 7 nucleotides align to TRBD1. Trimming removed 2 bases from V and 6 bases from J; junction bases left unmatched: 1. The CDR3 is 13 amino acids. The V gene's germline CDR1 is MRHNA and CDR2 SNTAGT. CDR3 region: CASSDRDSNEQFF. The CDR3 DNA reads TGTGCCAGCAGTGACAGGGACAGCAATGAGCAGTTCTTC.

The rearrangement uses TRBV28 and TRBJ1-1; the D is unclear. Per the germline V gene, CDR1 is MDHEN and CDR2 is SYDVKM. V lost 8 bases to trimming and J lost 3 bases, with 7 bases between them. The CDR3 is made up of 11 amino acids. CDR3 sequence: CASCEYTEAFF. CDR3 in DNA: TGTGCCAGCTGCGAATACACTGAAGCTTTCTTT.

This sequence joins TRBV28 and TRBJ2-3; D assignment may be TRBD1 or TRBD2 (5 bases each). In germline, CDR1 is MDHEN, CDR2 SYDVKM. The CDR3 is 16 amino acids. Deletions cut 5 bases from V and 8 bases from J, with 23 bases between. CDR3 residues: CASSRLGTRSLGTQYF. Here the CDR3 DNA reads TGTGCCAGCAGTCGCTTGGGGACGAGGAGTCTTGGTACGCAGTATTTT.

The chain carries TRBV6-1 and TRBJ2-7; TRBD1 matches 8 bases. This CDR3 contains 14 residues. The V gene's germline CDR1 is MNHNS and CDR2 SASEGT. V dropped 4 bases and J dropped 5; count of bases not matched to a gene: 7. The CDR3 DNA reads TGTGCCAGCAGTGTAGGGGACAGGTCTCACGAGCAGTACTTC. This encodes CASSVGDRSHEQYF.

V and J are TRBV6-5 and TRBJ2-7, with D unresolved. Trimming took off 4 bases at V and 3 bases at J, with 13 bases between the two ends. The V gene's germline CDR1 is MNHEY and CDR2 SVGAGI. This CDR3 has 14 residues. CDR3 amino acids: CASSWSATGYEQYF. In DNA form, the CDR3 reads TGTGCCAGCAGTTGGTCAGCAACCGGCTACGAGCAGTACTTC.

The V and J genes are TRBV7-8 and TRBJ2-7; tentative D call: TRBD2 (5 bases). Germline values: CDR1 SGHVS, CDR2 FQNEAQ. The CDR3 spans 18 residues. V was shortened by 0 bases and J by 3 bases, with 21 bases between the two germline ends. CDR3 amino acids: CASSLAHVGLAQSYEQYF. CDR3 DNA: TGTGCCAGCAGCTTAGCCCATGTAGGGCTAGCACAAAGCTACGAGCAGTACTTC.

Only one count was recorded for this clone. This chain joins TRBV7-2 and TRBJ2-7, with D maybe TRBD2 (5 bases). Between the trimmed V and J ends, which lost 2 bases and 5 bases, there was a span of 19 bases. CDR3 length equals 16 residues. Germline CDR1 SGHTA, CDR2 FQGNSA. The CDR3 is CASSLSPITRRHEQYF. CDR3 DNA sequence: TGTGCCAGCAGCTTAAGCCCAATAACTAGGCGGCACGAGCAGTACTTC.

This chain's CDR3 is CASSPRPGQGSEAFF. The CDR3 nucleotides read TGCGCCAGCAGCCCCAGACCGGGACAGGGGTCGGAAGCTTTCTTT. The chain links TRBV5-1 to TRBJ1-1; TRBD1 matches at 10 bases. Germline trimming cut 4 bases from V and 8 bases from J; bases unmatched to any gene: 11. The length of the CDR3 is 15 residues. CDR1 and CDR2 (germline): SGHRS, YFSETQ.

The V call is TRBV6-1, the J call TRBJ1-3, with D tentatively TRBD1 (6 bases). Between the trimmed V and J ends, which lost 2 bases and 0 bases, there was a span of 11 bases. Germline values: CDR1 MNHNS, CDR2 SASEGT. The CDR3 loop spans 16 amino acids. In DNA, the CDR3 is TGTGCCAGCAGTGAATACAGGGTCTTCTCTGGAAACACCATATATTTT. Amino acids: CASSEYRVFSGNTIYF.

The V gene is TRBV18, the J gene TRBJ2-2; D is uncertain. The CDR3 contains 15 residues. Germline lookup yields CDR1 KGHSH and CDR2 LQKENI. Trimming stripped 5 bases from V and 0 bases from J, with 10 bases between. The CDR3 DNA reads as TGTGCCAGCTCAGAGGACCGTACGAACACCGGGGAGCTGTTTTTT. Translated: CASSEDRTNTGELFF.

This chain uses TRBV7-2 with TRBJ2-2; D is unresolved. CDR1 and CDR2 (germline): SGHTA, FQGNSA. The ends were cut back, 6 bases at V and 2 bases at J, with 13 bases in the middle. This CDR3 spans 15 amino acids. The CDR3 here is CASSPTGGNTGELFF. The CDR3 DNA follows: TGTGCCAGCAGTCCGACGGGTGGCAACACCGGGGAGCTGTTTTTT.

J is TRBJ1-6 and V is TRBV14; no clear D gene. Germline CDR1 reads SGHDN; CDR2 reads FVKESK. This CDR3 region has 14 residues. The ends were cut back, 1 base at V and 8 bases at J, with 9 bases in the middle. The CDR3, as DNA: TGTGCCAGCAGCCAAGGATCGCTAGATTCACCCCTCCACTTT. The encoded protein is CASSQGSLDSPLHF.

The chain combines TRBV2 with TRBJ1-4, with TRBD1 as a possible D gene (5 bases). Trimming took 9 bases from V and 7 from J, leaving 18 bases between them. In germline, CDR1 is SNHLY, CDR2 FYNNEI. The CDR3 has 14 amino acids. As DNA, the CDR3 is TGTGCCAGTAGAGATCAGGGTAAATCTGAAAAACTGTTTTTT. Translating it yields CASRDQGKSEKLFF.

The chain couples TRBV19 to TRBJ2-5; D possibly corresponds to TRBD2 (5 bases). The J call may be mistaken, given a closer DNA end match to TRBJ2-7. The CDR3 runs to 13 residues. The germline V gene has CDR1 LNHDA and CDR2 SQIVND (reference sequence). The CDR3 loop reads CASRRTLNYEQYF. The DNA for the CDR3 is TGTGCCAGTAGGAGGACTTTAAACTACGAGCAGTACTTC.

On this clone itself: The final CDR3 position lacks the conserved phenylalanine or tryptophan, pointing to a likely read error. V and J are TRBV27 and TRBJ2-7; D is undetermined. Germline V gene lookup returns CDR1 MNHEY and CDR2 SMNVEV (reference sequence). The CDR3 totals 12 residues. Trimming left V 2 bases short and J 5 bases short, with 7 bases between. CDR3 bases: TGTGCCAGCAGTTTACTCCTGGACGAGCAGTACCTC. It specifies CASSLLLDEQYL.

The CDR3: CATSSGSDPNEQYF. CDR3 nucleotides: TGTGCCACCAGCAGCGGGTCGGACCCTAACGAGCAGTACTTC. V is TRBV15 and J is TRBJ2-7, with D unresolved. Deletions cut 3 bases from V and 5 bases from J, with 14 bases between. The CDR3 sequence is 14 residues long. Per germline, CDR1 LNHNV and CDR2 YYDKDF (reference sequence).

J is TRBJ2-7 and V is TRBV28; 9 bases fit TRBD1. This CDR3 has 15 residues. The V and J ends lost 5 bases and 7 bases, in that order; junction bases with no gene match: 12. Germline values: CDR1 MDHEN, CDR2 SYDVKM. CDR3 in DNA: TGTGCCAGCAGTCCACCCGGGACAGGGAGAAGGGAGCAGTACTTC. Translating gives CASSPPGTGRREQYF.

The chain recombines TRBV6-4 with TRBJ2-3; 7 bases are shared with TRBD2. CDR3 length: 16 amino acids. V lost 6 bases and J lost 4; bases outside the gene matches: 13. Germline CDR1 MRHNA, CDR2 SNTAGT. The CDR3 DNA is TGTGCCAGCAGCCCGACTGGGCTAGCGGAAGCAGATACGCAGTATTTT. Protein: CASSPTGLAEADTQYF.

This clone was recorded at least ten times. V is TRBV10-2 and J is TRBJ2-7; D unresolved. CDR3 length equals 14 residues. V was cut by 0 bases and J by 3 bases, with 9 bases left in between. Germline CDR1 is WSHSY and CDR2 is SAAADI. The DNA of the CDR3 is TGCGCCAGCAGTGAGTCGACACCCGGCTACGAGCAGTACTTC. It specifies CASSESTPGYEQYF.

This clone was counted a few times. This specimen includes other DNA sequences encoding the same CDR3. This chain links TRBV9 with TRBJ1-1, with D uncertain. Trimming took 0 bases from V and 1 from J, leaving 7 bases between them. The CDR3 consists of 14 residues. Germline V gene sequence: CDR1 SGDLS, CDR2 YYNGEE. The CDR3 DNA reads TGTGCCAGCAGCGTAGGAGGAACGAACACTGAAGCTTTCTTT. Protein sequence: CASSVGGTNTEAFF.

V gene TRBV19 combines with J gene TRBJ2-5; D is possibly TRBD1 (5 bases). The J call may be mistaken, given a closer DNA end match to TRBJ2-7. The CDR3 is 14 residues long. Germline-derived CDR1 and CDR2 are LNHDA and SQIVND (reference sequence). The CDR3 DNA follows: TGTGCCAGTAGTCGACAGTTTAGCTCCTACGAGCAGTACTTC. It yields the protein CASSRQFSSYEQYF.

This clone came up once. The chain is built from TRBV27 and TRBJ1-1; 12 nucleotides match TRBD1. Germline CDR1 reads MNHEY; CDR2 reads SMNVEV (reference sequence). The CDR3 consists of 14 residues. The junction had 7 bases not matched to a gene; V was cut back by 9 bases and J by 5 bases. The CDR3 is CARRDRGLGTEAFF. Written as DNA, the CDR3 is TGTGCCAGGAGGGACAGGGGGCTGGGTACTGAAGCTTTCTTT.

The chain links TRBV7-6 to TRBJ1-1; perhaps TRBD1 as D (5 bases). Per germline, CDR1 SGHVS and CDR2 FNYEAQ. Trimming stripped 0 bases from V and 4 bases from J, with 15 bases between. There are 16 residues in the CDR3. CDR3 nucleotide sequence: TGTGCCAGCAGCTTAGCGGGAGGTTGGAGGGGCACTGAAGCTTTCTTT. It yields the protein CASSLAGGWRGTEAFF.

The chain uses TRBV5-1 and TRBJ2-2, with 7 bases aligning to TRBD2. CDR1 is SGHRS and CDR2 is YFSETQ in the germline V gene. This CDR3 comprises 17 residues. The junction had 11 bases not matched to a gene; V was cut back by 0 bases and J by 6 bases. The CDR3 loop is CASSLEGLELGPGELFF. The CDR3 DNA sequence: TGCGCCAGCAGCTTGGAAGGACTAGAATTGGGACCCGGGGAGCTGTTTTTT.

This chain joins TRBV29-1 and TRBJ1-2; D is ambiguous. The CDR3 is 11 amino acids. Trimming shortened V by 5 bases and J by 3 bases, and 7 bases separated the two germline ends. CDR1 is SQVTM and CDR2 is ANQGSEA in the germline V gene. The CDR3 region has the DNA TGCAGCGTTCCCGGGCACTATGGCTACACCTTC. Protein: CSVPGHYGYTF.

The chain recombines TRBV28 with TRBJ1-4; TRBD1 agrees at 7 bases. The CDR3 contains 16 residues. After removal of 2 bases from V and 7 bases from J, the junction contained 10 bases not matched to a gene. Germline V lookup: CDR1 MDHEN, CDR2 SYDVKM. In nucleotides, the CDR3 is TGTGCCAGCAGTTTACCCCTGACAGGGACCGGTGAAAAACTGTTTTTT. Translation gives CASSLPLTGTGEKLFF.